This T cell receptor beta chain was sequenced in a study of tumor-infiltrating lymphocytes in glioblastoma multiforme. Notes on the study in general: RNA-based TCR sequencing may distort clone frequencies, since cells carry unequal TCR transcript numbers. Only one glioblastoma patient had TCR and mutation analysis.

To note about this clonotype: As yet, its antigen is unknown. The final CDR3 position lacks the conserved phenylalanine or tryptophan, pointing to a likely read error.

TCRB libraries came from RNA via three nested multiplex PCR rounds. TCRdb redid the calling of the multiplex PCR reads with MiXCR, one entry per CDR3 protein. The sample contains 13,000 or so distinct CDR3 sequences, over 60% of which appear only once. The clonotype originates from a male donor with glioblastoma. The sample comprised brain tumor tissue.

Written as DNA, the CDR3 is TGTGCCGGCAGCTTCTCTAGCATAGCACTATACGAGCAGTACCTC. It encodes CAGSFSSIALYEQYL. The chain couples TRBV11-2 to TRBJ2-7; tentatively, D is TRBD2 (5 bases). The germline CDR1 and CDR2 sequences are SGHAT and FQNNGV. CDR3 length: 15 amino acids.